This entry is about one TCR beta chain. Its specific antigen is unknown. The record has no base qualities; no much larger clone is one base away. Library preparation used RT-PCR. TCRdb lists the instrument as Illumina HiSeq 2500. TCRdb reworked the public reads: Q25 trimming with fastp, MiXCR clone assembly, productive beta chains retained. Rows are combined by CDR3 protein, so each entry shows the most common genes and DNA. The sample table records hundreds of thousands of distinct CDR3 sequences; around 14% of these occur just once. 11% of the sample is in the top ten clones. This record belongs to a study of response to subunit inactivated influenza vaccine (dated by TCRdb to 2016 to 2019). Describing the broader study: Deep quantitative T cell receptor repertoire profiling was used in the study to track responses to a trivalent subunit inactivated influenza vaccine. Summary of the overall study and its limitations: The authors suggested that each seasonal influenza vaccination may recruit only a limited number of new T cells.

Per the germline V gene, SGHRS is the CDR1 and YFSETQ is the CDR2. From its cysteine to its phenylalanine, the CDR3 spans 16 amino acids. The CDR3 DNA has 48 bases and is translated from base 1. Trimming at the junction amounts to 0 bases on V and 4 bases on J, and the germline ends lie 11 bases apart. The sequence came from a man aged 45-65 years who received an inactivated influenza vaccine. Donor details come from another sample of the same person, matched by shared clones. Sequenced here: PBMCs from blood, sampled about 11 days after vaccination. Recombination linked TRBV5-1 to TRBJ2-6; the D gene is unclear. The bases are TGCGCCAGCAGCTTGGCATCGCCTTCCGGGGCCAACGTCCTGACTTTC. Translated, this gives CASSLASPSGANVLTF.